This T cell receptor (beta chain) stems from a study of T cells in localized non-small cell lung cancer. Libraries were prepared by immunoSEQ multiplex PCR; TCRdb keeps only in-frame clonotypes and omits some of them. The data show about 1,200 clones, around 23% seen once. With 4 bases removed from V and 0 bases from J, the gap between germline ends came to 13 bases. This CDR3 comprises 16 residues. Looked up from germline, CDR1 is WNHNN and CDR2 is SYGVQD (reference sequence). The source of this sequence is a female donor of 60 years or more with stage I squamous cell lung carcinoma. The chain couples TRBV10-1 to TRBJ2-1; a weak D match, TRBD2 (5 bases). This material consisted of normal lung tissue next to the tumor, taken before any cancer treatment. The CDR3 sequence is CASSARGGSSYNEQFF. For the CDR3, the DNA is TGCGCCAGCAGTGCCCGAGGTGGGAGCTCCTACAATGAGCAGTTCTTC.